This TCR beta chain emerged from a study of blood T cells in healthy people across ages. The germline CDR1 and CDR2 sequences are SGHKS and YYEKEE (reference sequence). The CDR3 is made up of 15 amino acids. Trimming removed 4 bases at V and 8 bases at J, with 18 bases between. The second PCR ran about 6 to 11 cycles with a sample-barcoded 5' primer and J-beta primers. TCRdb re-called the 5' RACE reads through MiXCR, storing one row per CDR3 protein. The sample holds roughly 900,000 distinct CDR3 sequences, under 30% seen once. This clonotype was counted a few times. Its antigen is unidentified. Overall study results and limits: Roughly linear declines in TCR beta diversity per million T cells occurred with age. Whereas aged donors had fewer naive CD4+ cells, long-lived donors had more of them and higher diversity.

There were healthy Caucasian individuals from Russia, aged 6 to 90, serving as donors. V is TRBV5-5 and J is TRBJ1-4; a possible D gene is TRBD1 (5 bases). The sequence came from a woman of 80 years or more in good health. Sequencing input: blood. CDR3 in amino acids: CASSLSPGRGEKLFF. CDR3 bases: TGTGCCAGCAGCCTCTCACCGGGGCGAGGAGAAAAACTGTTTTTT.